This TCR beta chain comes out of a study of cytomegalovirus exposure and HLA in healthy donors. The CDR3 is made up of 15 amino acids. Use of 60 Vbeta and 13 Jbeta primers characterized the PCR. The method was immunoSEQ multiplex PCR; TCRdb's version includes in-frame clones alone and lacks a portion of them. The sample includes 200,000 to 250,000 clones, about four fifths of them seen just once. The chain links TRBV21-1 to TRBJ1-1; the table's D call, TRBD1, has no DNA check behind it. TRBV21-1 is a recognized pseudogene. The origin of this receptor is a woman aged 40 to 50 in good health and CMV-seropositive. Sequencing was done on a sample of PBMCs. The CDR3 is CASSKANRVNTEAFF. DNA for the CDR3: TGTGCCAGCAGCAAAGCGAACAGGGTGAACACTGAAGCTTTCTTT.